Below, one TCR beta chain is given with its context. Its antigen is unidentified. V was pared by 5 bases and J by 12 bases, with 10 bases of the junction left unmatched. CDR1 is SGDLS, CDR2 YYNGEE, per germline. The CDR3 is 13 residues long. Using immunoSEQ multiplex PCR, the repertoire was profiled, and TCRdb retains in-frame clones only, with some absent. The repertoire holds 60,000 to 95,000 clones, with roughly 84% as singletons. The data were obtained in a study of OX40 agonist ivuxolimab in advanced cancers. Study-wide results and limits: Patients with a partial response at 0.1-3.0 mg/kg had among the lowest clonal expansion.

The chain joins TRBV9 to TRBJ2-1; 8 bases agree with TRBD1. The receptor was isolated from an adult with an advanced solid tumor such as melanoma, head and neck, liver or kidney cancer. The sequences come from CD4+ or CD8+ T cells sorted from blood, collected in a trial of the OX40 agonist ivuxolimab. Here the CDR3 DNA reads TGTGCCAGCAGGAGGGGCGGGACAGGATCGCAGTTCTTC. Translated, it gives CASRRGGTGSQFF.